Presented here are 28 T cell receptor beta chains from one specimen sequenced in a study of T and B cells in COVID-19 patients. TRB rearrangements were amplified by multiplex PCR with BIOMED2 TRB-A/B primers. TCRdb processed the multiplex PCR reads anew with MiXCR; each CDR3 protein has one entry. The table has 1,000 or so distinct CDR3 sequences, under 20% seen once. Blood genomic DNA input for TRB amplification was about 240-550 ng. The source material was blood. Source of these receptors: a human donor with active COVID-19.

This clonotype is labeled large. The chain uses TRBV15 and TRBJ2-1; no clear D gene. The V gene lost 0 bases and the J gene lost 15 bases, with 18 bases spanning the gap. The CDR3 totals 14 residues. Germline loops: CDR1 LNHNV, CDR2 YYDKDF (reference sequence). The DNA for the CDR3 is TGTGCCACCAGCAGAGATCCCGACGGCAAGATAGGGTTCTTC. The encoded protein is CATSRDPDGKIGFF.

This clonotype is categorized as medium-sized (0.01 to 0.1%). CDR3 region: CASSSRTLDGYTF. CDR3 bases: TGTGCCAGCAGTTCTCGGACCCTGGATGGCTACACCTTC. The chain recombines TRBV27 with TRBJ1-2; no reliable D call. V was clipped by 4 bases and J by 6 bases, with 12 bases between them. The CDR3 contains 13 residues. Germline V gives CDR1 MNHEY, CDR2 SMNVEV (reference sequence).

This clonotype was seen ten or more times. The chain carries TRBV20-1 and TRBJ2-7; 7 positions match TRBD2. V was clipped by 3 bases and J by 4 bases; unmatched bases: 12. This CDR3 contains 15 residues. The germline V gene has CDR1 DFQATT and CDR2 SNEGSKA (reference sequence). CDR3 region: CSARGVTSEGYEQYF. CDR3 in DNA: TGCAGTGCTAGGGGCGTTACTAGCGAGGGTTACGAGCAGTACTTC.

In its sample, this clonotype is large. This chain connects TRBV19 to TRBJ1-2, with TRBD1 identical over 8 bases. This CDR3 region has 13 residues. In germline, CDR1 is LNHDA, CDR2 SQIVND (reference sequence). After removal of 3 bases from V and 6 bases from J, the junction contained 3 bases not matched to a gene. CDR3 region: CASSIGQGDGYTF. CDR3 nucleotides: TGTGCCAGTAGTATCGGACAGGGTGATGGCTACACCTTC.

The table lists this clonotype with a count of one. The rearrangement uses TRBV28 and TRBJ1-2; tentative D call: TRBD1 (6 bases). The CDR3 covers 17 residues. Germline V CDR1 and CDR2: MDHEN, SYDVKM. V was cut by 3 bases and J by 5 bases, with 22 bases left in between. The CDR3 is CASSFSDSRGVVYGYTF. DNA of the CDR3: TGTGCCAGCAGTTTCTCGGACAGTCGAGGGGTTGTATATGGCTACACCTTC.

Of note for this clonotype: This may be a read error: a much more frequent sequence differs by one nucleotide. The rearrangement links TRBV20-1 to TRBJ2-1; 9 bases agree with TRBD2. Germline loops: CDR1 DFQATT, CDR2 SNEGSKA (reference sequence). CDR3 length: 14 amino acids. J was trimmed by 10 bases and V by 3 bases; bases with no gene match: 10. The DNA of the CDR3 is TGCAGTGCTAGGCCGATAGCGGGGGTCTACGAGCAGTTCTTC. Protein product: CSARPIAGVYEQFF.

This clonotype counts as large. This chain links TRBV6-5 with TRBJ2-1; D not certain. The CDR3 contains 13 residues. The V end lost 5 bases, the J end lost 2 bases, and 7 bases lay between the germline ends. Germline V gene sequence: CDR1 MNHEY, CDR2 SVGAGI. The CDR3 sequence: CASSTQTYNEQFF. For the CDR3, the DNA is TGTGCCAGCAGTACCCAAACCTACAATGAGCAGTTCTTC.

With respect to this clonotype: Just one base apart from a much larger clone, this may be a read error. This chain joins TRBV12-3 or TRBV12-4 and TRBJ2-7; D gene uncertain. The CDR3 is 12 amino acids. CDR3 in DNA: TGTGTCAGCAGTTTAAGCAGGATCGAGCAGTACTTC. The encoded protein is CVSSLSRIEQYF.

This rearrangement joins TRBV30 to TRBJ2-3, with 10 nucleotides matching TRBD2. Germline loops: CDR1 GTSNPN, CDR2 SVGIG (reference sequence). With V trimmed by 3 bases and J by 8 bases, 11 bases remained unmatched. There are 15 residues in the CDR3. The CDR3 sequence is CAWRQKLAGQGTQYF. The CDR3, as DNA: TGTGCCTGGAGGCAAAAACTAGCGGGGCAGGGTACGCAGTATTTT.

By sample share, this clonotype is large (0.1 to 1%). The J gene is TRBJ2-6, the V gene TRBV12-3 or TRBV12-4; perhaps TRBD2 as D (6 bases). The CDR3 length is 13 residues. V was trimmed by 3 bases and J by 12 bases, leaving 12 bases between them. CDR3 in amino acids: CASSFKMGGVLTF. The CDR3 nucleotides read TGTGCCAGCAGTTTCAAGATGGGGGGCGTCCTGACTTTC.

V gene TRBV30 combines with J gene TRBJ2-3; 8 bases are shared with TRBD2. J gave up 4 bases and V 1 base, and 10 bases lay outside the gene matches. This CDR3 is 16 amino acids long. Looked up from germline, CDR1 is GTSNPN and CDR2 is SVGIG (reference sequence). DNA for the CDR3: TGTGCCTGGAGTGCGGACGGGGGGGGGGGGGCAGATACGCAGTATTTT. Its translation: CAWSADGGGGADTQYF.

The rearrangement links TRBV5-1 to TRBJ2-5; either TRBD1 or TRBD2 may fit D (6 bases each). Germline CDR1 reads SGHRS; CDR2 reads YFSETQ. Trimming removed 2 bases at V and 2 bases at J, with 10 bases between. The CDR3 runs to 14 residues. Here the CDR3 reads CASSFGGGQETQYF. The CDR3, as DNA: TGCGCCAGCAGCTTTGGAGGGGGGCAAGAGACCCAGTACTTC.

This clonotype rates as medium-sized. The chain carries TRBV6-6 and TRBJ1-1; D remains ambiguous. Looked up from germline, CDR1 is MNHNY and CDR2 is SVGAGI (reference sequence). Deletions cut 0 bases from V and 1 base from J, with 6 bases between. This CDR3 has 14 residues. This chain's CDR3 is CASSYSEGNTEAFF. In DNA, the CDR3 is TGTGCCAGCAGTTACTCGGAGGGGAACACTGAAGCTTTCTTT.

In its sample, this clonotype ranks as medium-sized. The V and J genes are TRBV10-3 and TRBJ2-5; 7 bases agree with TRBD2. Germline V gene lookup returns CDR1 ENHRY and CDR2 SYGVKD. This CDR3 comprises 14 residues. The ends lost 0 bases at V and 3 bases at J; junction bases unmatched: 1. CDR3 in amino acids: CAISESGGKETQYF. The CDR3 region has the DNA TGTGCCATCAGTGAGTCGGGGGGGAAAGAGACCCAGTACTTC.

This clonotype rates as medium-sized (0.01 to 0.1%). The CDR3 bases are TGTGCCAGCTCAGTTGAAGAAAGGGGGCTTAACTATGGCTACACCTTC. It specifies CASSVEERGLNYGYTF. J is TRBJ1-2 and V is TRBV18, with 7 nucleotides matching TRBD1. The germline V gene encodes CDR1 KGHSH and CDR2 LQKENI. CDR3 size: 16 residues. V lost 5 bases, J lost 1 base, and 10 bases stayed unmatched.

The rearrangement links TRBV20-1 to TRBJ1-5; 7 positions match TRBD1. This CDR3 has 13 residues. With 3 bases clipped from V and 4 bases from J, the junction kept 3 bases outside the gene matches. CDR1 is DFQATT and CDR2 is SNEGSKA in the germline V gene (reference sequence). The DNA for the CDR3 is TGCAGTGCTAGGAAACAGGGGAATCAGCCCCAGCATTTT. It is translated as CSARKQGNQPQHF.

By sample share, this clonotype is large. The chain is built from TRBV29-1 and TRBJ2-7; TRBD2 is a possible D gene (6 bases). This CDR3 contains 11 residues. The V gene's germline CDR1 is SQVTM and CDR2 ANQGSEA. Trimming took 6 bases from V and 7 from J, leaving 13 bases between them. The CDR3 nucleotides are TGCAGCGTCCGGGACTGGGGGGAGCAGTACTTC. It translates to CSVRDWGEQYF.

The chain couples TRBV5-4 to TRBJ2-3; 10 bases fit TRBD2. J was trimmed by 5 bases and V by 4 bases; bases with no gene match: 4. Germline CDR1 and CDR2: SGHNT and YYREEE (reference sequence). The CDR3 runs to 14 residues. Written as DNA, the CDR3 is TGTGCCAGCAGCCTAAGCGGGGGGGGAGATACGCAGTATTTT. As protein: CASSLSGGGDTQYF.

The V gene is TRBV5-6, the J gene TRBJ1-2, with a possible D match to TRBD1 (6 bases). Trimming took 0 bases from V and 4 from J, leaving 13 bases between them. This CDR3 contains 15 residues. In germline, CDR1 is SGHDT, CDR2 YYEEEE. The CDR3, as DNA: TGTGCCAGCAGCTTGGCCGGTCAGGGGCCCTATGGCTACACCTTC. Residues: CASSLAGQGPYGYTF.

This clonotype is labeled as medium-sized. This rearrangement joins TRBV20-1 to TRBJ1-6; D gene ambiguous. The CDR3 has 15 amino acids. Germline CDR1 and CDR2: DFQATT and SNEGSKA (reference sequence). V was clipped by 1 base and J by 0 bases, with 7 bases between them. Written as DNA, the CDR3 is TGCAGTGCTAGAGGACTAAGCTCCTATAATTCACCCCTCCACTTT. This gives the protein CSARGLSSYNSPLHF.

This clonotype is termed large (0.1 to 1%). V and J are TRBV15 and TRBJ2-1, with TRBD2 matching 7 bases. Germline lookup yields CDR1 LNHNV and CDR2 YYDKDF (reference sequence). The CDR3 has 15 residues. Losses at the gene ends were 1 base for V and 4 bases for J; bases not matched to a gene: 4. The CDR3 DNA sequence: TGTGCCACCAGCAGAGCTAGCGGAATGTACAATGAGCAGTTCTTC. It yields the protein CATSRASGMYNEQFF. Full variable domain (outside the CDR3, taken from reference TRBV15 and TRBJ2-1): DAMVIQNPRYQVTQFGKPVTLSCSQTLNHNVMYWYQQKSSQAPKLLFHYYDKDFNNEADTPDNFQSRRPNTSFCFLDIRSPGLGDTAMYLCATSRASGMYNEQFFGPGTRLTVL.

The chain uses TRBV6-2 or TRBV6-3 and TRBJ2-2; TRBD2 agrees at 8 bases. The germline CDR1 and CDR2 sequences are MNHEY and SVGEGT. Trimming took 2 bases from V and 5 from J; bases not matched to a gene: 10. This CDR3 comprises 17 residues. CDR3 residues: CASSYRRVAGSTGELFF. The CDR3 DNA sequence: TGTGCCAGCAGTTACCGGCGGGTAGCGGGGTCAACCGGGGAGCTGTTTTTT.

A word on this clonotype: Since the CDR3 does not end with the conserved phenylalanine or tryptophan, this likely comes from a read error. The limits of the CDR3 on the DNA are not certain, so only TCRdb's listed CDR3 is given. This sequence joins TRBV6-5 and TRBJ2-7; the table names TRBD1, a call not compared with the DNA. The CDR3 numbers 15 amino acids, ends counted. Germline CDR1 and CDR2: MNHEY and SVGAGI. This CDR3 reads CASSYRRDRTDEQDC.

Sample share makes this clonotype medium-sized. V usage is TRBV5-4 and J usage is TRBJ2-7; TRBD1 aligns across 7 bases. V trimming: 0 bases; J trimming: 1 base; junction bases outside the gene matches: 1. The CDR3 is 14 amino acids. CDR1 SGHNT and CDR2 YYREEE come from the germline V gene (reference sequence). DNA for the CDR3: TGTGCCAGCAGCTTGGGACAGGGATCCTACGAGCAGTACTTC. Translation: CASSLGQGSYEQYF. Based on the CDR3 plus reference TRBV5-4 and TRBJ2-7, the full variable domain is ETGVTQSPTHLIKTRGQQVTLRCSSQSGHNTVSWYQQALGQGPQFIFQYYREEENGRGNFPPRFSGLQFPNYSSELNVNALELDDSALYLCASSLGQGSYEQYFGPGTRLTVT.

At least ten counts were recorded for this clonotype. The V gene is TRBV6-5, the J gene TRBJ2-1; D tentatively reads TRBD1 or TRBD2 (6 bases each). The germline V gene encodes CDR1 MNHEY and CDR2 SVGAGI. V was pared by 6 bases and J by 6 bases, with 18 bases between. The CDR3 extends over 15 amino acids. CDR3 DNA: TGTGCCAGCAGCCGTGCCACAGGGACTCGCAATGAGCAGTTCTTC. Translating gives CASSRATGTRNEQFF.

This clonotype was observed a few times. The rearrangement links TRBV20-1 to TRBJ1-1; no definite D call. V was shortened by 6 bases and J by 10 bases, with 6 bases between the two germline ends. The CDR3 runs 8 residues. Per germline, CDR1 DFQATT and CDR2 SNEGSKA (reference sequence). This CDR3 reads CSAYGAFF. Written as DNA, the CDR3 is TGCAGTGCCTACGGAGCTTTCTTT.

This clonotype was seen only a few times. The V gene is TRBV7-2, the J gene TRBJ1-5; 10 positions match TRBD1. The trim removed 3 bases at V and 5 bases at J, leaving 10 bases unmatched. This CDR3 region has 17 residues. The germline V gene has CDR1 SGHTA and CDR2 FQGNSA. CDR3: CASSLIPGTGAYQPQHF. The CDR3 region has the DNA TGTGCCAGCAGCTTGATACCCGGGACAGGGGCTTATCAGCCCCAGCATTTT.

The chain uses TRBV6-5 and TRBJ2-5, with 9 bases that match TRBD1. CDR1 MNHEY and CDR2 SVGAGI come from the germline V gene. The CDR3 consists of 14 residues. Unmatched junction bases numbered 7, after V lost 6 bases and J lost 5 bases. The DNA for the CDR3 is TGTGCCAGCAGAAACGGACAGGGGAGGGAGACCCAGTACTTC. Translating gives CASRNGQGRETQYF.